The 32 T cell receptor beta chains below were found in one sample sequenced in a study of shared clonotypes between healthy human individuals. Generated by immunoSEQ multiplex PCR, the TCRdb table keeps only in-frame clones and is missing some. The table shows 2 million to 2.5 million clones, with 90% to 97% occurring only once. Sequencing was carried out using naive CD4+ T cells sorted from blood. Specified subset: CD45RA+ positively selected. Receptors originate from a man younger than 30 in good health.

The chain combines TRBV28 with TRBJ1-1; 7 nucleotides align to TRBD1. Germline V gene data show CDR1 as MDHEN and CDR2 as SYDVKM. The CDR3 covers 11 residues. V lost 7 bases, J lost 7 bases, and 3 bases stayed unmatched. The CDR3 DNA follows: TGTGCCAGCAAGGACAGGTTTGAAGCTTTCTTT. Translated: CASKDRFEAFF.

As for this clone: Additional DNA sequences in this sample encode the identical CDR3. The chain joins TRBV28 to TRBJ2-7, with D possibly called TRBD1 or TRBD2 (5 bases each). V was clipped by 5 bases and J by 2 bases, with 13 bases between them. This CDR3 region has 14 residues. CDR1 MDHEN and CDR2 SYDVKM come from the germline V gene. DNA of the CDR3: TGTGCCAGCAGTCTAGCAGGGCCTCCCTACGAGCAGTACTTC. Amino acid sequence: CASSLAGPPYEQYF. Looking up the rest from reference TRBV28 and TRBJ2-7 gives the full variable domain: DVKVTQSSRYLVKRTGEKVFLECVQDMDHENMFWYRQDPGLGLRLIYFSYDVKMKEKGDIPEGYSVSREKKERFSLILESASTNQTSMYLCASSLAGPPYEQYFGPGTRLTVT.

J is TRBJ2-6 and V is TRBV5-1, with D possibly matching TRBD1 (5 bases). The V gene's germline CDR1 is SGHRS and CDR2 YFSETQ. The ends were cut back, 2 bases at V and 2 bases at J, with 11 bases in the middle. There are 16 residues in the CDR3. In nucleotides, the CDR3 is TGCGCCAGCAGCTTTACAGGTAGCACTGGGGCCAACGTCCTGACTTTC. Translated, it gives CASSFTGSTGANVLTF. Full variable domain (outside the CDR3, taken from reference TRBV5-1 and TRBJ2-6): KAGVTQTPRYLIKTRGQQVTLSCSPISGHRSVSWYQQTPGQGLQFLFEYFSETQRNKGNFPGRFSGRQFSNSRSEMNVSTLELGDSALYLCASSFTGSTGANVLTFGAGSRLTVL.

V is TRBV7-3 and J is TRBJ2-3; a possible D gene is TRBD2 (6 bases). Germline loops: CDR1 SGHTA, CDR2 FQGTGA. The CDR3 runs 15 residues. V was cut by 1 base and J by 0 bases, with 8 bases left in between. The CDR3 region is CASSLRGLSTDTQYF. CDR3 DNA: TGTGCCAGCAGCTTAAGGGGACTCAGCACAGATACGCAGTATTTT.

For this clone: This sample includes further DNA sequences coding for the same CDR3. The J gene is TRBJ1-5, the V gene TRBV2; D not resolved. The V and J ends lost 4 bases and 1 base respectively, with 5 bases between them. CDR3 length: 13 amino acids. CDR1 is SNHLY and CDR2 is FYNNEI in the germline V gene. DNA of the CDR3: TGTGCCAGCAGTGGTGGGAGCAATCAGCCCCAGCATTTT. Its translation is CASSGGSNQPQHF.

The chain has TRBV7-6 and TRBJ1-5; D gene ambiguous. V was shortened by 5 bases and J by 5 bases, with 16 bases between the two germline ends. The CDR3 is made up of 15 amino acids. Germline V gene data show CDR1 as SGHVS and CDR2 as FNYEAQ. The CDR3 loop reads CASSLRLGLDQPQHF. DNA of the CDR3: TGTGCCAGCAGCCTCCGGCTAGGGTTAGATCAGCCCCAGCATTTT.

V gene TRBV7-2 combines with J gene TRBJ2-1; 13 bases map to TRBD2. CDR1 and CDR2 from the germline V gene are SGHTA and FQGNSA. V lost 5 bases and J lost 8; bases outside the gene matches: 6. The CDR3 is made up of 15 amino acids. The chain's CDR3 is CASSEGLAGVHEQFF. Written as DNA, the CDR3 is TGTGCCAGCAGCGAAGGACTAGCGGGAGTTCATGAGCAGTTCTTC.

This chain joins TRBV6-5 and TRBJ2-7; TRBD1 aligns across 8 bases. CDR3 length: 15 amino acids. The junction had 1 base not matched to a gene; V was cut back by 0 bases and J by 0 bases. Per the germline V gene, CDR1 is MNHEY and CDR2 is SVGAGI. The CDR3 DNA reads TGTGCCAGCAGTTACTCGGGACAGGTCTCCTACGAGCAGTACTTC. Encoded protein: CASSYSGQVSYEQYF.

The chain employs TRBV6-5 and TRBJ1-1, with unresolved D. This CDR3 region has 15 residues. In germline, CDR1 is MNHEY, CDR2 SVGAGI. V was shortened by 0 bases and J by 2 bases, with 10 bases between the two germline ends. CDR3 in amino acids: CASSYSQEINTEAFF. DNA for the CDR3: TGTGCCAGCAGTTACTCTCAGGAGATCAACACTGAAGCTTTCTTT.

This clone was seen once. The V and J genes are TRBV7-2 and TRBJ2-1; no clear D. Deletions cut 5 bases from V and 9 bases from J, with 11 bases between. This CDR3 spans 12 amino acids. Germline CDR1 and CDR2: SGHTA and FQGNSA. DNA for the CDR3: TGTGCCAGCAGCCAACGGTCCTCTGAGCAGTTCTTC. Its translation is CASSQRSSEQFF.

This chain connects TRBV27 to TRBJ2-2, with D uncertain. Germline V gives CDR1 MNHEY, CDR2 SMNVEV (reference sequence). V was trimmed by 3 bases and J by 8 bases, leaving 10 bases between them. There are 13 residues in the CDR3. In nucleotides, the CDR3 is TGTGCCAGCAGTTTCCCCGTGGGTGGGGAGCTGTTTTTT. This translates into CASSFPVGGELFF.

The chain recombines TRBV5-5 with TRBJ1-4; the D is unclear. The V end was cut by 0 bases, the J end by 7 bases, with 4 bases between. Germline V lookup: CDR1 SGHKS, CDR2 YYEKEE (reference sequence). The CDR3 runs to 12 residues. This CDR3 reads CASSLVAEKLFF. CDR3 nucleotides: TGTGCCAGCAGCTTGGTAGCTGAAAAACTGTTTTTT.

V gene TRBV5-4 combines with J gene TRBJ2-7, with TRBD1 matching over 7 bases. This CDR3 has 17 residues. J was trimmed by 2 bases and V by 3 bases; bases with no gene match: 14. Germline CDR1 SGHNT, CDR2 YYREEE (reference sequence). CDR3 sequence: CASSSGIIRDRAYEQYF. The CDR3 nucleotides read TGTGCCAGCAGCTCGGGTATTATTAGGGACAGAGCCTACGAGCAGTACTTC. Filled out from reference TRBV5-4 and TRBJ2-7, the complete variable domain reads ETGVTQSPTHLIKTRGQQVTLRCSSQSGHNTVSWYQQALGQGPQFIFQYYREEENGRGNFPPRFSGLQFPNYSSELNVNALELDDSALYLCASSSGIIRDRAYEQYFGPGTRLTVT.

This clone has only one observation. The chain is built from TRBV11-2 and TRBJ2-7; 7 bases agree with TRBD1. V lost 5 bases, J lost 2 bases, and 6 bases stayed unmatched. The length of the CDR3 is 14 residues. Germline V gene sequence: CDR1 SGHAT, CDR2 FQNNGV. CDR3 nucleotides: TGTGCCAGCAGCCCCGTCAGGGGGACCTACGAGCAGTACTTC. Protein product: CASSPVRGTYEQYF.

The chain links TRBV7-2 to TRBJ1-1; TRBD1 might be the D (6 bases). The CDR3 consists of 14 residues. The ends were cut back, 5 bases at V and 4 bases at J, with 14 bases in the middle. The V gene's germline CDR1 is SGHTA and CDR2 FQGNSA. The CDR3 region has the DNA TGTGCCAGCAGCCCAACAGGGATCGGCACTGAAGCTTTCTTT. The encoded protein is CASSPTGIGTEAFF.

Notes on this clone: The same CDR3 arises from other DNA sequences in this sample as well. J is TRBJ1-5 and V is TRBV4-3; D gene unclear. Trimming shortened V by 0 bases and J by 2 bases, and 11 bases separated the two germline ends. Germline CDR1 and CDR2: LGHNA and YSLEER. The CDR3 contains 16 residues. The CDR3: CASSQDGGGGNQPQHF. Here the CDR3 DNA reads TGCGCCAGCAGCCAAGATGGCGGCGGGGGCAATCAGCCCCAGCATTTT.

The chain is built from TRBV10-1 and TRBJ2-3, with 7 bases identical to TRBD2. Germline V lookup: CDR1 WNHNN, CDR2 SYGVQD (reference sequence). J lost 0 bases, V lost 5 bases, and 5 bases had no gene match. The CDR3 extends over 15 amino acids. This CDR3 reads CASSRLAASTDTQYF. CDR3 nucleotides: TGCGCCAGCAGTCGGCTAGCGGCAAGCACAGATACGCAGTATTTT.

A note on this clone: At the DNA level, this CDR3 is encoded by other sequences in the same sample as well. The chain combines TRBV6-5 with TRBJ2-1; TRBD1 matches 9 bases. J lost 7 bases, V lost 0 bases, and 1 base had no gene match. The CDR3 is 14 amino acids. Germline CDR1 reads MNHEY; CDR2 reads SVGAGI. CDR3 protein: CASSYSTGGNEQFF. CDR3 DNA: TGTGCCAGCAGTTACTCGACAGGGGGGAATGAGCAGTTCTTC.

The rearrangement uses TRBV5-6 and TRBJ1-3; D is ambiguous. CDR1 and CDR2 from the germline V gene are SGHDT and YYEEEE. CDR3 length: 16 amino acids. Trimming stripped 0 bases from V and 3 bases from J, with 13 bases between. CDR3 coding DNA: TGTGCCAGCAGCTTGGCCTTAGGGCAAAATGGAAACACCATATATTTT. It yields the protein CASSLALGQNGNTIYF.

This clone was observed a handful of times. The gene calls are TRBV19 and TRBJ2-1; 15 nucleotides align to TRBD2. The CDR3 totals 16 residues. V shed 5 bases, J shed 8 bases, and the junction held 7 bases outside the gene matches. Germline CDR1 and CDR2: LNHDA and SQIVND (reference sequence). The CDR3 DNA reads as TGTGCCAGTAGTCTCAGGACTAGCGGGGGGGCGGATGAGCAGTTCTTC. Translating gives CASSLRTSGGADEQFF.

The V gene is TRBV5-1, the J gene TRBJ2-1, with TRBD1 identical over 8 bases. The CDR3 loop spans 14 amino acids. The trim removed 2 bases at V and 7 bases at J, leaving 5 bases unmatched. The germline V gene has CDR1 SGHRS and CDR2 YFSETQ. DNA of the CDR3: TGCGCCAGCAGCTTTATGACAGGGGCGAATGAGCAGTTCTTC. It specifies CASSFMTGANEQFF.

As regards this clone: Relative to the germline gene, one junction end is altered; a read error may explain this. This chain links TRBV28 with TRBJ2-7; TRBD2 aligns across 7 bases. The CDR3 is made up of 13 amino acids. CDR1 and CDR2 (germline): MDHEN, SYDVKM. CDR3 bases: TGTGCCAGCAGTCTGGGCGGGGGTAGCCTCGTCCACTTC. Translated: CASSLGGGSLVHF. Drawing the rest from reference TRBV28 and TRBJ2-7, the complete variable domain is DVKVTQSSRYLVKRTGEKVFLECVQDMDHENMFWYRQDPGLGLRLIYFSYDVKMKEKGDIPEGYSVSREKKERFSLILESASTNQTSMYLCASSLGGGSLVHFGPGTRLTVT.

V is TRBV30 and J is TRBJ1-4; TRBD1 matches 8 bases. This CDR3 has 13 residues. CDR1 GTSNPN and CDR2 SVGIG come from the germline V gene (reference sequence). The V gene end was trimmed by 7 bases and the J gene end by 4 bases; junction bases not matched to a gene: 5. CDR3: CALAGGVNEKLFF. Written as DNA, the CDR3 is TGTGCCTTAGCAGGGGGCGTTAATGAAAAACTGTTTTTT.

The rearrangement links TRBV30 to TRBJ2-1, with D unresolved. V was pared by 3 bases and J by 9 bases, with 9 bases between. Germline V gives CDR1 GTSNPN, CDR2 SVGIG (reference sequence). The CDR3 has 11 residues. CDR3: CAWRSVGEQFF. CDR3 bases: TGTGCCTGGAGATCCGTAGGTGAGCAGTTCTTC. Using reference TRBV30 and TRBJ2-1 for the parts outside the CDR3, the full variable domain is SQTIHQWPATLVQPVGSPLSLECTVEGTSNPNLYWYRQAAGRGLQLLFYSVGIGQISSEVPQNLSASRPQDRQFILSSKKLLLSDSGFYLCAWRSVGEQFFGPGTRLTVL.

Points on this clone: The sample holds other DNA sequences that translate to the same CDR3. The chain employs TRBV6-5 and TRBJ2-6; D ambiguous. Between the trimmed V and J ends, which lost 2 bases and 0 bases, there was a span of 5 bases. Germline-derived CDR1 and CDR2 are MNHEY and SVGAGI. This CDR3 contains 15 residues. The CDR3 here is CASSYTGSGANVLTF. The CDR3 bases are TGTGCCAGCAGTTACACTGGCTCTGGGGCCAACGTCCTGACTTTC.

The chain links TRBV4-3 to TRBJ1-2, with unresolved D. Deletions cut 0 bases from V and 6 bases from J, with 14 bases between. CDR3 length equals 15 residues. Germline values: CDR1 LGHNA, CDR2 YSLEER. CDR3 coding DNA: TGCGCCAGCAGCCAAGATGGTCGGGCAGCGAATGGCTACACCTTC. This encodes CASSQDGRAANGYTF.

The chain has TRBV5-4 and TRBJ1-1; 7 nucleotides agree with TRBD1. The CDR3 length is 15 residues. The V and J ends lost 2 bases and 6 bases, in that order; junction bases with no gene match: 10. Germline V CDR1 and CDR2: SGHNT, YYREEE (reference sequence). CDR3 protein: CASSFGQEGWPEAFF. The CDR3, as DNA: TGTGCCAGCAGCTTCGGACAGGAGGGGTGGCCTGAAGCTTTCTTT.

The gene calls are TRBV6-5 and TRBJ2-7; 8 bases agree with TRBD1. Losses at the gene ends were 5 bases for V and 3 bases for J; bases not matched to a gene: 6. There are 14 residues in the CDR3. CDR1 and CDR2 from the germline V gene are MNHEY and SVGAGI. In DNA form, the CDR3 reads TGTGCCAGCAGTAGACGGGACAGGAACTACGAGCAGTACTTC. Its protein product is CASSRRDRNYEQYF.

Comments on this clone: Within the sample, other DNA sequences also encode this same CDR3. The chain joins TRBV7-2 to TRBJ2-5; a possible D gene is TRBD2 (5 bases). V shed 1 base and J shed 4 bases, with 10 bases lying between them. This CDR3 is built from 14 residues. Germline CDR1 and CDR2: SGHTA and FQGNSA. The CDR3 bases are TGTGCCAGCAGCTTAGGGGGTGCGGGAGAGACCCAGTACTTC. Protein product: CASSLGGAGETQYF.

The V and J genes are TRBV30 and TRBJ2-7, with D perhaps matching TRBD1 (6 bases). Trimming pared 2 bases from V and 3 bases from J, leaving 11 bases between. The CDR3 is 13 residues long. Germline assignment: CDR1 GTSNPN and CDR2 SVGIG (reference sequence). The CDR3 nucleotides are TGTGCCTGGAGTCAGGGGTCCCACTACGAGCAGTACTTC. Translation gives CAWSQGSHYEQYF.

This clone was observed once. V is TRBV9 and J is TRBJ2-1; tentative D call: TRBD1 (6 bases). CDR3 length: 15 residues. V lost 4 bases to trimming and J lost 5 bases, with 16 bases between them. Germline CDR1 and CDR2: SGDLS and YYNGEE. CDR3 nucleotide sequence: TGTGCCAGCAGCCCCCGCCAGGGGATCAACAATGAGCAGTTCTTC. It is translated as CASSPRQGINNEQFF.

The V and J genes are TRBV4-1 and TRBJ1-2; 12 bases fit TRBD1. This CDR3 comprises 16 residues. Germline trimming cut 6 bases from V and 4 bases from J; bases unmatched to any gene: 9. Germline V gene sequence: CDR1 MGHRA, CDR2 YSYEKL. The CDR3 DNA reads TGCGCCAGCAGATTCAACCGGGACAGGGGGCTCTATGGCTACACCTTC. It encodes CASRFNRDRGLYGYTF.